What follows are 30 T cell receptor beta chains derived from one specimen sequenced in a study of cytomegalovirus exposure and HLA in healthy donors. The primer mix had 60 Vbeta and 13 Jbeta primers. Measured with immunoSEQ multiplex PCR; TCRdb has only the in-frame clones, and not every one. The sample carries around 94,000 clones, about four fifths recorded once. The specimen sequenced was PBMCs. These receptor sequences come from a man between 18 and 29 years old in good health and CMV-seronegative.

V and J are TRBV7-9 and TRBJ1-1; D possibly corresponds to TRBD1 (6 bases). This CDR3 is 17 amino acids long. The V gene's germline CDR1 is SEHNR and CDR2 FQNEAQ (reference sequence). V was shortened by 5 bases and J by 5 bases, with 24 bases between the two germline ends. The CDR3 bases are TGTGCCAGCAGCCCCCAATTAAGCAGGGCAGGGGTGACTGAAGCTTTCTTT. It is translated as CASSPQLSRAGVTEAFF.

The chain recombines TRBV27 with TRBJ2-7; D uncertain. Between the trimmed V and J ends, which lost 10 bases and 0 bases, there was a span of 13 bases. The germline V gene encodes CDR1 MNHEY and CDR2 SMNVEV (reference sequence). The CDR3 has 13 residues. CDR3 in amino acids: CATIPPGSYEQYF. DNA of the CDR3: TGTGCCACCATCCCCCCGGGCTCCTACGAGCAGTACTTC.

This clone has just one count. This chain uses TRBV27 with TRBJ1-5; a possible D gene is TRBD1 (6 bases). Between the trimmed V and J ends, which lost 4 bases and 6 bases, there was a span of 13 bases. CDR3 length: 14 amino acids. The V gene's germline CDR1 is MNHEY and CDR2 SMNVEV (reference sequence). The CDR3 coding sequence is TGTGCCAGCAGTTCTACAGGGCCCCCTCAGCCCCAGCATTTT. Translating gives CASSSTGPPQPQHF.

V gene TRBV18 combines with J gene TRBJ1-1; D not certain. The V end lost 2 bases, the J end lost 8 bases, and 9 bases lay between the germline ends. The CDR3 totals 12 residues. Germline V gives CDR1 KGHSH, CDR2 LQKENI. Here the CDR3 DNA reads TGTGCCAGCTCACCAGGTGGCAGGGAAGCTTTCTTT. It encodes CASSPGGREAFF.

The chain combines TRBV19 with TRBJ1-2; D might be TRBD1 (5 bases). This CDR3 region has 12 residues. Germline loops: CDR1 LNHDA, CDR2 SQIVND (reference sequence). The ends were cut back, 7 bases at V and 8 bases at J, with 14 bases in the middle. This CDR3 is CASKGPPDGYTF. CDR3 coding DNA: TGTGCCAGTAAGGGGCCACCTGACGGCTACACCTTC.

The chain is built from TRBV2 and TRBJ2-7; 9 bases line up with TRBD1. Germline CDR1 and CDR2: SNHLY and FYNNEI. The CDR3 spans 15 residues. The V and J ends lost 4 bases and 2 bases, in that order; junction bases with no gene match: 6. The CDR3 here is CASSAGTGLPYEQYF. The DNA of the CDR3 is TGTGCCAGCAGTGCCGGGACAGGGTTACCCTACGAGCAGTACTTC. The full variable domain, rest sourced from reference TRBV2 and TRBJ2-7, is EPEVTQTPSHQVTQMGQEVILRCVPISNHLYFYWYRQILGQKVEFLVSFYNNEISEKSEIFDDQFSVERPDGSNFTLKIRSTKLEDSAMYFCASSAGTGLPYEQYFGPGTRLTVT.

This chain links TRBV6-5 with TRBJ1-5, with TRBD1 matching over 9 bases. The length of the CDR3 is 15 residues. CDR1 and CDR2 (germline): MNHEY, SVGAGI. V lost 6 bases, J lost 4 bases, and 7 bases stayed unmatched. The CDR3 nucleotides are TGTGCCAGCAGGGCCGGGACAGGGTCTAATCAGCCCCAGCATTTT. This encodes CASRAGTGSNQPQHF.

The CDR3 sequence is CASSARLEEQYF. For the CDR3, the DNA is TGTGCCAGCAGCGCTAGACTAGAGGAGCAGTACTTC. The rearrangement links TRBV9 to TRBJ2-7; D might be TRBD2 (6 bases). CDR1 SGDLS and CDR2 YYNGEE come from the germline V gene. Deletions cut 3 bases from V and 7 bases from J, with 11 bases between. The CDR3 is made up of 12 amino acids.

The chain links TRBV7-9 to TRBJ2-5, with a possible D match to TRBD1 (6 bases). The V end was cut by 2 bases, the J end by 2 bases, with 12 bases between. Germline V lookup: CDR1 SEHNR, CDR2 FQNEAQ (reference sequence). The CDR3 totals 15 residues. The CDR3 DNA sequence: TGTGCCAGCAGCTTAATTCAGGGGTGGCAAGAGACCCAGTACTTC. This translates into CASSLIQGWQETQYF.

In this sample, this clone turned up once. The genes are TRBV7-6 and TRBJ2-3; TRBD1 matches at 7 bases. Trimming took 4 bases from V and 3 from J; bases not matched to a gene: 10. Germline V gives CDR1 SGHVS, CDR2 FNYEAQ. CDR3 length: 16 amino acids. CDR3 sequence (DNA): TGTGCCAGCAGCTCCCTGGGACAGATAGGGACAGATACGCAGTATTTT. It specifies CASSSLGQIGTDTQYF.

The chain recombines TRBV29-1 with TRBJ2-7, with TRBD1 matching 7 bases. The CDR3 totals 14 residues. Germline loops: CDR1 SQVTM, CDR2 ANQGSEA. V was pared by 3 bases and J by 1 base, with 6 bases of the junction left unmatched. In DNA, the CDR3 is TGCAGCGTTGATGTCACAGGGGATTCCTACGAGCAGTACTTC. This sequence encodes CSVDVTGDSYEQYF.

This chain uses TRBV28 with TRBJ2-6; the D is unclear. This CDR3 comprises 13 residues. Germline CDR1 is MDHEN and CDR2 is SYDVKM. Trimming stripped 6 bases from V and 5 bases from J, with 8 bases between. The CDR3 reads CASRASRANVLTF. Here the CDR3 DNA reads TGTGCCAGCAGGGCTAGTAGGGCCAACGTCCTGACTTTC.

V is TRBV9 and J is TRBJ2-1; 10 nucleotides agree with TRBD1. This CDR3 spans 17 amino acids. The V segment lost 3 bases and the J segment 2 bases; nucleotides outside the gene matches: 8. Per germline, CDR1 SGDLS and CDR2 YYNGEE. The CDR3, as DNA: TGTGCCAGCAGCGCAAACACGGGACAGGGGCCCTACAATGAGCAGTTCTTC. This codes for CASSANTGQGPYNEQFF.

The CDR3 spells CAWSESGASGYTF. CDR3 coding DNA: TGTGCCTGGAGTGAGTCCGGAGCCTCTGGCTACACCTTC. V gene TRBV30 combines with J gene TRBJ1-2; the D is unclear. The CDR3 extends over 13 amino acids. Germline V lookup: CDR1 GTSNPN, CDR2 SVGIG (reference sequence). The ends were cut back, 1 base at V and 7 bases at J, with 13 bases in the middle.

CDR3: CASSLNIIRSNTEAFF. The CDR3 DNA reads as TGTGCCAGCAGCCTAAATATCATTCGCTCGAACACTGAAGCTTTCTTT. The chain couples TRBV5-8 to TRBJ1-1, with no clear D. V lost 4 bases, J lost 1 base, and 17 bases lay in between. Germline loops: CDR1 SGHTS, CDR2 YDEGEE. This CDR3 is 16 amino acids long.

The rearrangement joins TRBV6-1 to TRBJ1-2; no definite D call. Germline lookup yields CDR1 MNHNS and CDR2 SASEGT. V was trimmed by 3 bases and J by 5 bases, leaving 13 bases between them. CDR3 length: 14 amino acids. CDR3 in DNA: TGTGCCAGCAGTGATCAGGTAGAAGTTTATGGCTACACCTTC. Translation: CASSDQVEVYGYTF.

V gene TRBV29-1 combines with J gene TRBJ1-2; 9 nucleotides align to TRBD1. CDR3 size: 11 residues. Per germline, CDR1 SQVTM and CDR2 ANQGSEA. V was pared by 3 bases and J by 7 bases, with 0 bases of the junction left unmatched. Here the CDR3 DNA reads TGCAGCGTTGAGGACAGGGGTGGCTACACCTTC. This gives the protein CSVEDRGGYTF.

The V gene is TRBV11-2, the J gene TRBJ1-1; 7 positions agree with TRBD1. The CDR3 runs to 12 residues. The junction had 4 bases not matched to a gene; V was cut back by 4 bases and J by 8 bases. Germline CDR1 and CDR2: SGHAT and FQNNGV. In DNA, the CDR3 is TGTGCCAGCAGCTCTCGACAGGGAGAAGCTTTCTTT. This codes for CASSSRQGEAFF.

The chain couples TRBV9 to TRBJ1-2, with D uncertain. Trimming removed 0 bases at V and 2 bases at J, with 17 bases between. Germline V lookup: CDR1 SGDLS, CDR2 YYNGEE. The CDR3 length is 17 residues. The CDR3 here is CASSVDDVRRGNYGYTF. In DNA form, the CDR3 reads TGTGCCAGCAGCGTAGATGACGTGAGACGGGGAAACTATGGCTACACCTTC.

This chain's CDR3 is CATTSGGFGGYTF. CDR3 nucleotides: TGTGCCACCACCTCCGGGGGGTTTGGTGGCTACACCTTC. The chain employs TRBV19 and TRBJ1-2; TRBD1 might be the D (5 bases). V lost 10 bases and J 7 bases, leaving 19 bases between the germline ends. Germline V gives CDR1 LNHDA, CDR2 SQIVND (reference sequence). The CDR3 consists of 13 residues.

The rearrangement links TRBV5-1 to TRBJ2-7; 7 bases are a match to TRBD1. This CDR3 region has 15 residues. The junction had 14 bases not matched to a gene; V was cut back by 3 bases and J by 8 bases. Germline V CDR1 and CDR2: SGHRS, YFSETQ. The chain's CDR3 is CASSYETGSPRKQYF. As DNA, the CDR3 is TGCGCCAGCAGCTACGAGACAGGGTCTCCCCGCAAGCAGTACTTC. The whole variable domain, filled in from reference TRBV5-1 and TRBJ2-7, reads KAGVTQTPRYLIKTRGQQVTLSCSPISGHRSVSWYQQTPGQGLQFLFEYFSETQRNKGNFPGRFSGRQFSNSRSEMNVSTLELGDSALYLCASSYETGSPRKQYFGPGTRLTVT.

The chain links TRBV5-1 to TRBJ1-1; D unclear. CDR1 is SGHRS and CDR2 is YFSETQ in the germline V gene. The V end lost 5 bases, the J end lost 4 bases, and 15 bases lay between the germline ends. This CDR3 comprises 14 residues. Here the CDR3 DNA reads TGCGCCAGCAGTCCGCCGGGTTTCAGCACTGAAGCTTTCTTT. Protein product: CASSPPGFSTEAFF.

The V gene is TRBV16, the J gene TRBJ1-5; possible D gene TRBD1, 6 bases. Germline CDR1 reads KGHSY; CDR2 reads FQNENV. CDR3 size: 16 residues. Between the trimmed V and J ends, which lost 4 bases and 1 base, there was a span of 14 bases. This chain's CDR3 is CASSPKDRRSNQPQHF. CDR3 bases: TGTGCCAGCAGCCCAAAAGACAGGAGAAGCAATCAGCCCCAGCATTTT.

The chain is built from TRBV27 and TRBJ2-7; 11 nucleotides agree with TRBD2. The CDR3 is 16 residues long. V shed 5 bases and J 5 bases; nucleotides not matched to a gene: 11. Germline V gene lookup returns CDR1 MNHEY and CDR2 SMNVEV (reference sequence). The CDR3 nucleotides are TGTGCCAGCAGTCTACTAGCGGGAGAAATCGTCCACGAGCAGTACTTC. This encodes CASSLLAGEIVHEQYF.

The rearrangement joins TRBV28 to TRBJ1-4, with 9 bases lining up with TRBD1. The CDR3 contains 16 residues. Germline V gene sequence: CDR1 MDHEN, CDR2 SYDVKM. With V trimmed by 4 bases and J by 5 bases, 8 bases remained unmatched. The CDR3 reads CASSSAGQGKNEKLFF. The CDR3 DNA sequence: TGTGCCAGCAGTTCCGCCGGACAGGGGAAAAATGAAAAACTGTTTTTT.

The chain couples TRBV29-1 to TRBJ1-1; TRBD1 matches at 9 bases. The CDR3 totals 13 residues. Trimming cost V 5 bases and J 6 bases; bases outside gene matches: 7. In germline, CDR1 is SQVTM, CDR2 ANQGSEA. CDR3 loop: CSVPQGASAEAFF. The DNA of the CDR3 is TGCAGCGTTCCACAGGGGGCCAGCGCTGAAGCTTTCTTT. The whole variable domain, remainder taken from reference TRBV29-1 and TRBJ1-1, is SAVISQKPSRDICQRGTSLTIQCQVDSQVTMMFWYRQQPGQSLTLIATANQGSEATYESGFVIDKFPISRPNLTFSTLTVSNMSPEDSSIYLCSVPQGASAEAFFGQGTRLTVV.

The V gene is TRBV7-2, the J gene TRBJ2-2, with D maybe TRBD1 (6 bases). The V gene's germline CDR1 is SGHTA and CDR2 FQGNSA. The V and J ends lost 2 bases and 9 bases respectively, with 16 bases between them. The CDR3 runs 15 residues. The CDR3 is CASSLSQGINRELFF. In nucleotides, the CDR3 is TGTGCCAGCAGCTTAAGCCAGGGGATAAACCGGGAGCTGTTTTTT.

The chain's CDR3 is CASSLTLQGTAFF. The CDR3 DNA reads TGTGCCAGCAGTTTAACCCTACAGGGGACAGCTTTCTTT. The J gene is TRBJ1-1, the V gene TRBV27; TRBD1 matches at 7 bases. CDR1 MNHEY and CDR2 SMNVEV come from the germline V gene (reference sequence). V lost 2 bases, J lost 10 bases, and 7 bases stayed unmatched. This CDR3 contains 13 residues.

The rearrangement joins TRBV29-1 to TRBJ1-1; D ambiguous. Germline values: CDR1 SQVTM, CDR2 ANQGSEA. Trimming took 5 bases from V and 10 from J, leaving 20 bases between them. This CDR3 contains 13 residues. This chain's CDR3 is CSVPTVLAGPAFF. The CDR3 nucleotides are TGCAGCGTTCCTACGGTCTTGGCAGGCCCAGCTTTCTTT.

The count of this clone is one. The chain carries TRBV27 and TRBJ2-3, with 12 bases matching TRBD2. The V segment lost 5 bases and the J segment 5 bases; nucleotides outside the gene matches: 11. Germline V gene data show CDR1 as MNHEY and CDR2 as SMNVEV (reference sequence). The CDR3 is 17 amino acids. The CDR3 loop reads CASSPRLAGVDGDTQYF. CDR3 DNA sequence: TGTGCCAGCAGTCCCAGACTAGCGGGAGTAGATGGAGATACGCAGTATTTT.